Listed below are T cell receptor beta chains from one sample, sequenced in a study of type 1 regulatory T cells. One entry per CDR3 protein, called by TCRdb with MiXCR from the reads. The sample contains over 55,000 distinct CDR3 sequences, around 49% of which appear only once. Antigens for these TCRs are unknown. Material: cultured non-Tr1 T cells, either the whole culture or a sorted T cell fraction (not recorded which). These receptors came from a human donor in good health. The CDR3 runs from the conserved cysteine through the conserved F or W. D genes are given only for firm matches. Some rows mark clone size as missing; the rest say once, few, many or name a class of expanded clone.

TRBJ1-2 . . TRBV28 CASSSHGEQGGTF TGTGCCAGCAGCTCCCATGGTGAACAGGGAGGCACCTTC
TRBJ2-6 . . TRBV19 CASSVSGANVLTF TGTGCCAGTAGTGTGTCTGGGGCCAACGTCCTGACTTTC
TRBJ1-6 . TRBD1 TRBV2 CASSRDRVNSPLHF TGTGCCAGCAGTCGGGACAGGGTTAATTCACCCCTCCACTTT
TRBJ2-3 . . TRBV7-2 CASSRTWRTDTQYF TGTGCCAGCAGCCGAACTTGGAGAACAGATACGCAGTATTTT
TRBJ2-5 . TRBD2 TRBV20-1 CSVPRTSLETQYF TGCAGTGTTCCCCGGACTAGCTTGGAGACCCAGTACTTC
TRBJ2-7 . TRBD2 TRBV20-1 CSARDLTSGYYEQYF TGCAGTGCTAGAGATCTCACTAGCGGCTACTACGAGCAGTACTTC
TRBJ2-3 . TRBD2 TRBV27 CASSLSTSGGVGIQGDTQYF TGTGCCAGCAGTTTGTCGACTAGCGGGGGTGTCGGGATTCAGGGAGATACGCAGTATTTT
TRBJ2-3 few TRBD1 TRBV4-1 CASSQDSMGQRTDTQYF TGCGCCAGCAGCCAAGATTCTATGGGACAGCGCACAGATACGCAGTATTTT
TRBJ2-1 few . TRBV5-4 CASSPRSGQELFF TGTGCCAGCAGCCCCCGAAGCGGTCAGGAGTTGTTCTTC
TRBJ2-7 . . TRBV5-1 CASSLAEQTYEQYF TGCGCCAGCAGCTTGGCCGAGCAGACCTACGAGCAGTACTTC
TRBJ1-3 few . TRBV20-1 CSARYIQGGVSGNTIYF TGCAGTGCTAGATATATCCAGGGAGGCGTCTCTGGAAACACCATATATTTT
TRBJ2-1 many . TRBV5-1 CASSSGGRAASNEQFF TGCGCCAGCAGCAGTGGAGGCCGGGCTGCTTCGAATGAGCAGTTCTTC
TRBJ2-3 many TRBD2 TRBV7-2 CASSLRSSGRGTDTQYF TGTGCCAGCAGCTTAAGATCTAGCGGGAGGGGCACAGATACGCAGTATTTT
TRBJ2-7 few TRBD2 TRBV7-8 CASSPTRGASSHYEQYF TGTGCCAGCAGCCCTACGCGGGGGGCCTCGAGCCACTACGAGCAGTACTTC
TRBJ1-1 . . TRBV7-2 CASSLRRGMDTEAFF TGTGCCAGCAGCTTAAGGCGGGGGATGGACACTGAAGCTTTCTTT
TRBJ2-3 . . TRBV18 CASSPQPPTQADTQYF TGTGCCAGCTCACCCCAACCACCGACGCAGGCAGATACGCAGTATTTT
TRBJ2-2 few TRBD2 TRBV5-5 CASIVTSGTSAGELFF TGTGCCAGCATCGTAACCTCCGGGACTAGCGCCGGGGAGCTGTTTTTT
TRBJ2-7 . . TRBV27 CARWTRDCRYEQYF TGTGCCCGGTGGACAAGGGACTGCAGGTACGAGCAGTACTTC
TRBJ2-7 few . TRBV5-1 CASSLEGLGSYEQYF TGCGCCAGCAGCTTGGAGGGGCTCGGGTCCTACGAGCAGTACTTC
TRBJ2-1 . . TRBV30 CARRGVYNEQFF TGTGCCAGGAGAGGGGTGTACAATGAGCAGTTCTTC
TRBJ2-1 few TRBD2 TRBV7-2 CASSLELAGGHEQFF TGTGCCAGCAGCTTAGAACTAGCGGGGGGGCACGAGCAGTTCTTC
TRBJ2-3 . . TRBV11-3 CASSLHRGTDTQYF TGTGCCAGCAGCCTGCACAGGGGCACAGATACGCAGTATTTT
TRBJ1-6 . . TRBV4-1 CASSQDPGSYNSPLHF TGCGCCAGCAGCCAAGATCCGGGTTCCTATAATTCACCCCTCCACTTT
TRBJ1-3 . . TRBV5-6 CASSLWGLPGNTIYF TGTGCCAGCAGCTTGTGGGGTCTGCCTGGAAACACCATATATTTT
TRBJ1-5 . . TRBV6-2/TRBV6-3 CASSYEGQRRQPQHF TGTGCCAGCAGTTACGAAGGGCAGAGAAGGCAGCCCCAGCATTTT
TRBJ2-3 . . TRBV14 CASSQTDRATDTQYF TGTGCCAGCAGCCAAACGGACAGAGCCACAGATACGCAGTATTTT
TRBJ2-2 few TRBD1 TRBV4-1 CASSRSGQGTGELFF TGCGCCAGCAGCCGATCGGGACAGGGAACCGGGGAGCTGTTTTTT
TRBJ2-1 . TRBD2 TRBV28 CASSLLGTRANEQFF TGTGCCAGCAGTTTATTGGGGACTAGAGCCAATGAGCAGTTCTTC
TRBJ1-1 . . TRBV12-3/TRBV12-4 CASSFRRVSEAFF TGTGCCAGCAGTTTTCGCCGGGTATCTGAAGCTTTCTTT
TRBJ2-2 . . TRBV2 CASSVAPNTGKLFF TGTGCCAGCAGTGTCGCCCCGAACACCGGGAAGCTGTTTTTT
TRBJ2-7 . TRBD1 TRBV20-1 CSARDPMTGPYEQYF TGCAGTGCTAGAGACCCTATGACAGGGCCCTACGAGCAGTACTTC
TRBJ2-1 . . TRBV4-1 CASSFSRDLFNEQFF TGCGCCAGCAGCTTTTCCCGGGACTTATTCAATGAGCAGTTCTTC
TRBJ1-5 . TRBD1 TRBV20-1 CSARDRGAVGNQPQHF TGCAGTGCTCGTGACAGGGGGGCCGTAGGCAATCAGCCCCAGCATTTT
TRBJ1-1 . . TRBV6-1 CASRITGTAEVFF TGTGCCAGCAGGATTACCGGGACGGCCGAAGTTTTCTTT
TRBJ1-4 . . TRBV4-1 CASSNHGIANEKLFF TGCGCCAGCAGCAATCACGGAATAGCTAATGAAAAACTGTTTTTT
TRBJ2-1 . TRBD1 TRBV7-7 CASSLVPGTGVNWEQFF TGTGCCAGCAGCTTAGTTCCCGGGACAGGGGTAAATTGGGAGCAGTTCTTC
TRBJ1-1 . . TRBV18 CASSHSLQTNTEAFF TGTGCCAGCTCACACTCTCTCCAGACGAACACTGAAGCTTTCTTT
TRBJ2-3 . TRBD2 TRBV7-2 CASSSTSGGLTDTQYF TGTGCCAGCAGCTCAACTAGCGGGGGGCTCACAGATACGCAGTATTTT
TRBJ1-1 few . TRBV5-1 CASRKGDGMNTEAFF TGCGCCAGCAGGAAAGGGGACGGCATGAACACTGAAGCTTTCTTT
TRBJ1-2 . . TRBV5-1 CASSLAGSPNYGYTF TGCGCCAGCAGCTTGGCCGGCAGTCCCAACTATGGCTACACCTTC
TRBJ1-6 few . TRBV5-1 CASSLDGSYNSPLHF TGCGCCAGCAGCTTAGACGGGTCCTATAATTCACCCCTCCACTTT
TRBJ2-7 few TRBD1 TRBV13 CASSLESPRPGQGAYEQYF TGTGCCAGCAGCTTAGAATCCCCTCGTCCGGGACAGGGAGCCTACGAGCAGTACTTC
TRBJ2-2 . TRBD1 TRBV19 CASSIKGASRTGELFF TGTGCCAGTAGTATTAAGGGGGCCTCAAGAACCGGGGAGCTGTTTTTT
TRBJ2-2 . . TRBV14 CASSPPGQNTGELFF TGTGCCAGCAGCCCCCCGGGACAGAACACCGGGGAGCTGTTTTTT
TRBJ1-5 few . TRBV7-9 CASSLSGQSPNQPQHF TGTGCCAGCAGCTTAAGCGGACAGAGTCCAAATCAGCCCCAGCATTTT
TRBJ1-1 . . TRBV5-1 CASSLGPVGTNTEAFF TGCGCCAGCAGCTTGGGTCCAGTCGGAACCAACACTGAAGCTTTCTTT
TRBJ1-2 . . TRBV10-3 CAISIEGGYGYTF TGTGCCATCAGTATCGAGGGAGGTTATGGCTACACCTTC
TRBJ2-1 . TRBD1 TRBV19 CASSPGTGTNEQFF TGTGCCAGTAGCCCGGGGACAGGGACCAATGAGCAGTTCTTC
TRBJ1-1 . . TRBV28 CASSPIGKSGMNTEAFF TGTGCCAGCAGTCCCATAGGCAAATCAGGGATGAACACTGAAGCTTTCTTT
TRBJ1-1 few . TRBV5-1 CASSRDGEKTEAFF TGCGCCAGCAGCCGGGACGGGGAAAAGACTGAAGCTTTCTTT
TRBJ2-5 once TRBD1 TRBV4-3 CASSPYRGQTQYF TGCGCCAGCAGCCCCTACAGGGGTCAGACCCAGTACTTC
TRBJ1-1 . . TRBV5-6 CASSLVAGTEAFF TGTGCCAGCAGCTTGGTGGCAGGGACTGAAGCTTTCTTT
TRBJ1-1 . . TRBV6-1 CASSEPDSHLNTEAFF TGTGCCAGCAGTGAACCCGACAGTCATCTGAACACTGAAGCTTTCTTT
TRBJ1-3 . . TRBV12-3/TRBV12-4 CASSLDWTSGNTIYF TGTGCCAGCAGTTTAGATTGGACCTCTGGAAACACCATATATTTT
TRBJ2-7 . . TRBV11-3 CASSLGPGRSYEQYF TGTGCCAGCAGCTTGGGCCCGGGACGGTCCTACGAGCAGTACTTC
TRBJ1-1 . . TRBV5-1 CASSSSGFNTEAFF TGCGCCAGCAGCTCGTCGGGATTTAACACTGAAGCTTTCTTT
TRBJ2-7 . . TRBV13 CASSHTGRNEQYF TGTGCCAGCAGCCATACAGGGAGGAACGAGCAGTACTTC